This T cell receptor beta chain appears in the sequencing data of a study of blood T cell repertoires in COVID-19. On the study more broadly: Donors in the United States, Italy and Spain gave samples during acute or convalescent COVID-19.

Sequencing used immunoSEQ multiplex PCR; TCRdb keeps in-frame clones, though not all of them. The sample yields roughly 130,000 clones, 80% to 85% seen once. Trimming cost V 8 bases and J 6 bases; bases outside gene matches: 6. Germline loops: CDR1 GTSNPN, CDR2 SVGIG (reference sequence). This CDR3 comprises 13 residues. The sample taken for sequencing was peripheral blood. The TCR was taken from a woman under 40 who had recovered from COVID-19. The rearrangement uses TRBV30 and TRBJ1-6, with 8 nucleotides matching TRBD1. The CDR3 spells CARSTGVNSPLHF. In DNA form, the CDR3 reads TGTGCCCGATCGACAGGGGTTAATTCACCCCTCCACTTT.